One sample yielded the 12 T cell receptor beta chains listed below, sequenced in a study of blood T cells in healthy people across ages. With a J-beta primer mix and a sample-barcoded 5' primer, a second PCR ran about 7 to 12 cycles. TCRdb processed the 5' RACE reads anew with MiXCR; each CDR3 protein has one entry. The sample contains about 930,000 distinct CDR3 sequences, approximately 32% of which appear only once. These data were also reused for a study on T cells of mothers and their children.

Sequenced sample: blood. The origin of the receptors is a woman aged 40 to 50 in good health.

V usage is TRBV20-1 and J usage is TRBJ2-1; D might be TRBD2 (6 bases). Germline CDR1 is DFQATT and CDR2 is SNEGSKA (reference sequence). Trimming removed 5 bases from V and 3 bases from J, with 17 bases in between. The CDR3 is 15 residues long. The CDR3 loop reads CSAFFPGVNYNEQFF. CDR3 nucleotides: TGCAGTGCTTTTTTCCCGGGGGTAAACTACAATGAGCAGTTCTTC.

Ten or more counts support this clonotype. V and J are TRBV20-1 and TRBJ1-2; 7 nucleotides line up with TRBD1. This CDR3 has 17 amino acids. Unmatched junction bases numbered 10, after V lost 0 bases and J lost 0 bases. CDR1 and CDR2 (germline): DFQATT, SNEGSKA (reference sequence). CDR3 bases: TGCAGTGCTAGAGATCCCCATAGGACAGGAGCTAACTATGGCTACACCTTC. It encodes CSARDPHRTGANYGYTF.

CDR3 coding DNA: TGCAGTGCTAGAGCCGTTCGGGCGGGCGCATTTCAAGAGACCCAGTACTTC. Translated: CSARAVRAGAFQETQYF. The chain carries TRBV20-1 and TRBJ2-5; tentative D call: TRBD2 (5 bases). V lost 1 base and J lost 2, with 20 bases in between. Per germline, CDR1 DFQATT and CDR2 SNEGSKA (reference sequence). This CDR3 is 17 amino acids long.

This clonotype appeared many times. The CDR3 reads CASSHGREQYF. For the CDR3, the DNA is TGTGCCAGCAGCCACGGACGCGAGCAGTACTTC. The chain links TRBV6-2 or TRBV6-3 to TRBJ2-7; D gene ambiguous. The CDR3 length is 11 residues. V was clipped by 6 bases and J by 6 bases, with 9 bases between them. Per germline, CDR1 MNHEY and CDR2 SVGEGT.

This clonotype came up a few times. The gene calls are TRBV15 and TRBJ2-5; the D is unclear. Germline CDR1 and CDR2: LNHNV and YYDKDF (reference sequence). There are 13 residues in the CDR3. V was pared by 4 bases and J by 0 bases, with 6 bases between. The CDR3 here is CATSNGDQETQYF. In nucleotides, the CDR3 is TGTGCCACCAGCAATGGGGACCAAGAGACCCAGTACTTC.

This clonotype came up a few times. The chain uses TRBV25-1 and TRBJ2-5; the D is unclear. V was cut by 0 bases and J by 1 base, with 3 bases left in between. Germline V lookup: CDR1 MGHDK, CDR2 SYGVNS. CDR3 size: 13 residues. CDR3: CASSEYGQETQYF. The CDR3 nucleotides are TGTGCCAGCAGTGAATACGGCCAAGAGACCCAGTACTTC.

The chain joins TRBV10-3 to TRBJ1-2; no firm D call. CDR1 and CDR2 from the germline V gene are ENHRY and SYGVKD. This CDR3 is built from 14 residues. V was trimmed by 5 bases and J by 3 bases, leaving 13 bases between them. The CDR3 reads CAISNMGRDYGYTF. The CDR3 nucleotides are TGTGCCATCAGTAACATGGGGAGAGACTATGGCTACACCTTC.

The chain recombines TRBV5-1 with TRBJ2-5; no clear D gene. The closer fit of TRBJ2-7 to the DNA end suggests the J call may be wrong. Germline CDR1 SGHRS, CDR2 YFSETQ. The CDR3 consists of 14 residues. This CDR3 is CASSFRALGYEQYF. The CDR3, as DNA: TGCGCCAGCAGCTTTAGGGCCTTAGGCTACGAGCAGTACTTC.

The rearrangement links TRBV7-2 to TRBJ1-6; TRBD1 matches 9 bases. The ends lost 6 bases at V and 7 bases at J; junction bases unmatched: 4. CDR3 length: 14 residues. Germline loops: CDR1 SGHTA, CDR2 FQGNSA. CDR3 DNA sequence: TGTGCCAGCAGACAAGGGACAGGGAATTCACCCCTCCACTTT. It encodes CASRQGTGNSPLHF.

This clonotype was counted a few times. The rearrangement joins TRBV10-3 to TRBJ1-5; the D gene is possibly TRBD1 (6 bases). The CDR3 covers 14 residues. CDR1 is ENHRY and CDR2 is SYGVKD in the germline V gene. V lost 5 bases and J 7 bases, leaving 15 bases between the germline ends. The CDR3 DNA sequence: TGTGCCATCAGTACCGGGACACGAGGCCAGCCCCAGCATTTT. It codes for CAISTGTRGQPQHF.

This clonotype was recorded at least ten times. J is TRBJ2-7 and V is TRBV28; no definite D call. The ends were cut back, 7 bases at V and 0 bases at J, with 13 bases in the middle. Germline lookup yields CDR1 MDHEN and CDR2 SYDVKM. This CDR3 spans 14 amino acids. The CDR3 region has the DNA TGTGCCAGCACCCCACGTCCATCCTCCTACGAGCAGTACTTC. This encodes CASTPRPSSYEQYF.

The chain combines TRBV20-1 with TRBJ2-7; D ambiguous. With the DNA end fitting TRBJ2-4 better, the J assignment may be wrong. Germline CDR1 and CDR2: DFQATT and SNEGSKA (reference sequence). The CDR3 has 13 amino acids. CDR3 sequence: CSARGPVDDIQYF. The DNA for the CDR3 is TGCAGTGCTAGAGGGCCAGTGGACGACATTCAGTACTTC.